This T cell receptor beta chain was captured by sequencing in a study of T cell repertoires in cytomegalovirus infection. At the level of the study: Public TCR beta signature analysis indicated the presence of both CMV infection and matching HLA type.

The table lists this clonotype with a few counts. Its antigen is still unknown. Findings and limits, study-wide: Dominating the ex vivo response were TCR beta clonotypes that were CMV-specific and HLA-C-restricted.

This CDR3 region has 19 residues. Germline lookup yields CDR1 LNHDA and CDR2 SQIVND (reference sequence). V lost 7 bases, J lost 0 bases, and 27 bases lay in between. TCRdb analysed the reads with MiXCR anew, one entry per CDR3 protein. The sample contains over 250,000 distinct CDR3 sequences, less than 25% of which appear only once. V is TRBV19 and J is TRBJ1-1; the D is unclear. This TCR was sampled from a human donor in good health (CMV status not recorded). Some clones in this sample may be carry-over from other donors' samples. The sequences come from cultured PBMCs, collected from culture after CMV antigen stimulation. The CDR3 sequence: CASTDEPVATYAMNTEAFF. The CDR3 DNA reads TGTGCCAGTACCGATGAACCCGTGGCCACCTATGCCATGAACACTGAAGCTTTCTTT.